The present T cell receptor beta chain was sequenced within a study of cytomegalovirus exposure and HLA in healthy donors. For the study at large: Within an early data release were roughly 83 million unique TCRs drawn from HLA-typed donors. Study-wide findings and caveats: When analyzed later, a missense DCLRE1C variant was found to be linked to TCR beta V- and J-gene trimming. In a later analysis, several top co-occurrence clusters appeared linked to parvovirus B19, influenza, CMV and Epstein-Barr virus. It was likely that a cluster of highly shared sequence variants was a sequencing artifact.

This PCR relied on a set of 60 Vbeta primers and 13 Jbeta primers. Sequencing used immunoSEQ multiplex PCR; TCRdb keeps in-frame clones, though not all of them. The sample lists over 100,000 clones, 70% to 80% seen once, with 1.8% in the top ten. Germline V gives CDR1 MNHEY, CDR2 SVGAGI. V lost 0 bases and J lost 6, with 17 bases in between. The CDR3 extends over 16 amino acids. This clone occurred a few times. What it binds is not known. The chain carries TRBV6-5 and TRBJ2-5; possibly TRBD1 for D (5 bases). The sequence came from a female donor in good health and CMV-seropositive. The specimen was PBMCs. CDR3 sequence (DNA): TGTGCCAGCAGTTACTCTCCAGGGCTGAAAGTACAGACCCAGTACTTC. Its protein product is CASSYSPGLKVQTQYF.